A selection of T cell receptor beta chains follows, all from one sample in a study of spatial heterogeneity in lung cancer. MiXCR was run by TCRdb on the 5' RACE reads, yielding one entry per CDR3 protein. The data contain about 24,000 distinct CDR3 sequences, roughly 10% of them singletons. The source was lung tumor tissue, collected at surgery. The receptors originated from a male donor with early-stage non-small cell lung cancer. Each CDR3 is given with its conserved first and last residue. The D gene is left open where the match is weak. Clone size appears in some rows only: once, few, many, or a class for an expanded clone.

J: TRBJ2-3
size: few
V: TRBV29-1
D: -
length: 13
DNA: TGCAGCGTTGAGCAAGCGTATAAGGATACGCAGTATTTT
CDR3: CSVEQAYKDTQYF

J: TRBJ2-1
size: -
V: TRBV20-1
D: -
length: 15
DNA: TGCAGTGCTAGAGGGGGGACTTGGTGGGACTATGAGCAGTTCTTC
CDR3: CSARGGTWWDYEQFF

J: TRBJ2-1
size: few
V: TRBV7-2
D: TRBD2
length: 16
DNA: TGTGCCAGCAGCTTAAAGGGGACTAGCGGTATCCATGAGCAGTTCTTC
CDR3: CASSLKGTSGIHEQFF

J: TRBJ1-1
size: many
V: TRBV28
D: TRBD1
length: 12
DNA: TGTGCCAGCAGAGACAGGGCCACTGAAGCTTTCTTT
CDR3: CASRDRATEAFF

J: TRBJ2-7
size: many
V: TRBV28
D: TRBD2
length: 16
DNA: TGTGCCAGCAGTTTCTACTCTGGACTAGCGGACTACGAGCAGTACTTC
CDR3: CASSFYSGLADYEQYF

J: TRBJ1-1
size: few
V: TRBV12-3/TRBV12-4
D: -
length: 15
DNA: TGTGCCAGCAGACTTTTTGGGGGGACGGGGACTGAAGCTTTCTTT
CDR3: CASRLFGGTGTEAFF

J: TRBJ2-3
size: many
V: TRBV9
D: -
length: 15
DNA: TGTGCCAGCAGCGTAAGTACAGGGAGCACAGATACGCAGTATTTT
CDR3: CASSVSTGSTDTQYF

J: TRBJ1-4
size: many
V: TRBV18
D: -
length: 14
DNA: TGTGCCAGCTCACCGGGCTGGACTAATGAAAAACTGTTTTTT
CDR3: CASSPGWTNEKLFF

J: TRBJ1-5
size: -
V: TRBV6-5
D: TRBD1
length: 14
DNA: TGTGCCAGCAGACCCGCAGGGGGCCCTCAGCCCCAGCATTTT
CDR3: CASRPAGGPQPQHF

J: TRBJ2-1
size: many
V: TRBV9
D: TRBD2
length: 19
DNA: TGTGCCAGCAGCCCCCAGAGCCCGGTAGCGGGAGGGCCCTACAATGAGCAGTTCTTC
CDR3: CASSPQSPVAGGPYNEQFF

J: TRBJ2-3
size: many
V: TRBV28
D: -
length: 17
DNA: TGTGCCAGCAGACGAGGCTACAGGGTCGGAGCCACAGATACGCAGTATTTT
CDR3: CASRRGYRVGATDTQYF

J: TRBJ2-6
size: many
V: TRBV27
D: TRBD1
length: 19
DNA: TGTGCCAGCAGTTCAGCGCCGGGACAGGGGATCTCTGGGGCCAACGTCCTGACTTTC
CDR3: CASSSAPGQGISGANVLTF

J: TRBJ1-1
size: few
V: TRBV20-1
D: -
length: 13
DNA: TGCAGTGCTAGAACTACGGCGAACACTGAAGCTTTCTTT
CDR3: CSARTTANTEAFF

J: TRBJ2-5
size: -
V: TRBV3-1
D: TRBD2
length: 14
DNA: TGTGCCAGCAGCTCACTAGCGGGAGGAGAGACCCAGTACTTC
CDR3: CASSSLAGGETQYF

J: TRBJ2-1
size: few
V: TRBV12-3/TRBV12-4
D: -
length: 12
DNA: TGTGCCAGCAACAACCGGGACTTTGAGCAGTTCTTC
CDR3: CASNNRDFEQFF

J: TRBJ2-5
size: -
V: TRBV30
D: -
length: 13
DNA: TGTGCCTGGAGTGTAGGAGGCGGAGAGACCCAGTACTTC
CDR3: CAWSVGGGETQYF